Following are 23 T cell receptor beta chains from one sample sequenced in a study of blood T cell repertoires in COVID-19. The data were produced by immunoSEQ multiplex PCR, yet TCRdb's version contains in-frame clones alone and is incomplete. This sample has more than 350,000 clones; 75% to 90% occur once, and the top ten carry approximately 1%. The source material was PBMCs or T cells enriched from blood (not recorded which). The receptors derive from a man aged 18 to 30 who had recovered from COVID-19.

The genes are TRBV19 and TRBJ2-3, with TRBD2 matching over 9 bases. The CDR3 is 16 amino acids. Per germline, CDR1 LNHDA and CDR2 SQIVND (reference sequence). The ends lost 0 bases at V and 2 bases at J; junction bases unmatched: 3. The CDR3 DNA reads as TGTGCCAGTAGTATAGAGCCTAGCGGGGTCACAGATACGCAGTATTTT. Protein: CASSIEPSGVTDTQYF.

J is TRBJ2-3 and V is TRBV27, with a possible D match to TRBD2 (6 bases). Trimming took 2 bases from V and 4 from J, leaving 16 bases between them. The CDR3 totals 16 residues. In germline, CDR1 is MNHEY, CDR2 SMNVEV (reference sequence). The CDR3: CASSLLGGRGADTQYF. As DNA, the CDR3 is TGTGCCAGCAGTTTACTAGGAGGGAGAGGGGCAGATACGCAGTATTTT.

This clone was seen just once. This sequence joins TRBV7-2 and TRBJ2-7; D is undetermined. Looked up from germline, CDR1 is SGHTA and CDR2 is FQGNSA. V lost 2 bases and J 2 bases, leaving 7 bases between the germline ends. The CDR3 contains 13 residues. The CDR3 nucleotides are TGTGCCAGCAGCTTATACGGAGCCTACGAGCAGTACTTC. This gives the protein CASSLYGAYEQYF.

V gene TRBV6-5 combines with J gene TRBJ1-2, with D uncertain. Germline lookup yields CDR1 MNHEY and CDR2 SVGAGI. Trimming left V 0 bases short and J 8 bases short, with 19 bases between. CDR3 length: 16 residues. The CDR3 DNA follows: TGTGCCAGCAGTTACTCTCGGGATTGGTCGGGGAGCGGCTACACCTTC. Protein: CASSYSRDWSGSGYTF.

V usage is TRBV5-1 and J usage is TRBJ1-4; D possibly corresponds to TRBD1 (5 bases). The germline V gene encodes CDR1 SGHRS and CDR2 YFSETQ. V gave up 4 bases and J gave up 8 bases, with 12 bases separating them. The CDR3 covers 13 residues. The CDR3 DNA sequence: TGCGCCAGCAGCGGGGGAGGGCAAGAAAAACTGTTTTTT. Translated, it gives CASSGGGQEKLFF.

The chain recombines TRBV20-1 with TRBJ1-4; 8 bases map to TRBD1. Looked up from germline, CDR1 is DFQATT and CDR2 is SNEGSKA (reference sequence). This CDR3 region has 13 residues. J lost 8 bases, V lost 6 bases, and 8 bases had no gene match. The CDR3, as DNA: TGCAGTGCAAGTAGGGGACAGGACGAAAAACTGTTTTTT. Its translation: CSASRGQDEKLFF.

This chain links TRBV6-5 with TRBJ2-7; 7 nucleotides align to TRBD1. V dropped 5 bases and J dropped 7; count of bases not matched to a gene: 14. This CDR3 has 15 amino acids. Per germline, CDR1 MNHEY and CDR2 SVGAGI. The CDR3 DNA sequence: TGTGCCAGCAGTCCGAAAATGACAGGGTACCATGAGCAGTACTTC. Its protein product is CASSPKMTGYHEQYF.

The rearrangement joins TRBV2 to TRBJ1-3; D remains ambiguous. The V gene's germline CDR1 is SNHLY and CDR2 FYNNEI. Trimming shortened V by 4 bases and J by 0 bases, and 4 bases separated the two germline ends. The CDR3 sequence is 13 residues long. The CDR3 loop is CASSANSGNTIYF. For the CDR3, the DNA is TGTGCCAGCAGTGCAAACTCTGGAAACACCATATATTTT.

This chain links TRBV3-1 (or the pseudogene TRBV3-2) with TRBJ1-2; the D gene is possibly TRBD1 (6 bases). This CDR3 contains 15 residues. The germline CDR1 and CDR2 sequences are LGHDT and YNNKEL (reference sequence). V was cut by 0 bases and J by 8 bases, with 16 bases left in between. CDR3 nucleotides: TGTGCCAGCAGCCAAGATTGGGGGGGGCCCTCGGGCTACACCTTC. Translated: CASSQDWGGPSGYTF.

J is TRBJ2-7 and V is TRBV13; 8 nucleotides match TRBD1. The length of the CDR3 is 15 residues. Trimming cost V 4 bases and J 2 bases; bases outside gene matches: 7. Germline-derived CDR1 and CDR2 are PRHDT and FYEKMQ (reference sequence). As DNA, the CDR3 is TGTGCCAGCAGCTCCTCCGGGACAGGAGCCTACGAGCAGTACTTC. Its translation is CASSSSGTGAYEQYF.

The J gene is TRBJ2-1, the V gene TRBV7-8; D perhaps matches TRBD2 (6 bases). Germline CDR1 and CDR2: SGHVS and FQNEAQ. V gave up 0 bases and J gave up 0 bases, with 9 bases separating them. This CDR3 is 16 amino acids long. CDR3 in amino acids: CASSLAGTFSYNEQFF. The CDR3 region has the DNA TGTGCCAGCAGCTTAGCAGGGACTTTCTCCTACAATGAGCAGTTCTTC. The whole variable domain, remainder taken from reference TRBV7-8 and TRBJ2-1, is GAGVSQSPRYKVAKRGQDVALRCDPISGHVSLFWYQQALGQGPEFLTYFQNEAQLDKSGLPSDRFFAERPEGSVSTLKIQRTQQEDSAVYLCASSLAGTFSYNEQFFGPGTRLTVL.

V usage is TRBV18 and J usage is TRBJ2-1; TRBD2 is a possible D gene (5 bases). Trimming took 3 bases from V and 11 from J, leaving 23 bases between them. The CDR3 is 16 residues long. The germline V gene encodes CDR1 KGHSH and CDR2 LQKENI. The CDR3 is CASSPPVGPGRTKQFF. CDR3 in DNA: TGTGCCAGCTCACCCCCCGTTGGCCCGGGAAGGACGAAGCAGTTCTTC. The whole variable domain, filled in from reference TRBV18 and TRBJ2-1, reads NAGVMQNPRHLVRRRGQEARLRCSPMKGHSHVYWYRQLPEEGLKFMVYLQKENIIDESGMPKERFSAEFPKEGPSILRIQQVVRGDSAAYFCASSPPVGPGRTKQFFGPGTRLTVL.

The gene calls are TRBV7-2 and TRBJ2-7; 7 bases align to TRBD1. The CDR3 covers 13 residues. Germline V gene data show CDR1 as SGHTA and CDR2 as FQGNSA. The V gene end was trimmed by 5 bases and the J gene end by 4 bases; junction bases not matched to a gene: 5. CDR3 coding DNA: TGTGCCAGCAGCCCCTGGGACAGTTACGAGCAGTACTTC. Protein: CASSPWDSYEQYF.

This clone was seen only once. The chain couples TRBV6-5 to TRBJ1-2, with D unresolved. Germline-derived CDR1 and CDR2 are MNHEY and SVGAGI. V lost 2 bases to trimming and J lost 3 bases, with 13 bases between them. This CDR3 comprises 15 residues. CDR3 in amino acids: CASSYDVRAHYGYTF. Here the CDR3 DNA reads TGTGCCAGCAGTTACGATGTGCGCGCGCACTATGGCTACACCTTC.

The chain recombines TRBV5-1 with TRBJ1-1; D is perhaps TRBD1 (5 bases). Germline values: CDR1 SGHRS, CDR2 YFSETQ. Trimming removed 4 bases from V and 0 bases from J, with 10 bases in between. There are 14 residues in the CDR3. CDR3 sequence reads: CASSRGTLNTEAFF. CDR3 in DNA: TGCGCCAGCAGCAGGGGAACCTTGAACACTGAAGCTTTCTTT.

This clone was found a few times. The rearrangement joins TRBV27 to TRBJ2-4; 10 nucleotides line up with TRBD2. From germline, CDR1 is MNHEY and CDR2 SMNVEV (reference sequence). The CDR3 spans 15 residues. V dropped 6 bases and J dropped 4; count of bases not matched to a gene: 6. The CDR3 DNA follows: TGTGCCAGCAGGGTTACTAGCGGGGTAAAAAACATTCAGTACTTC. Protein product: CASRVTSGVKNIQYF.

The gene calls are TRBV28 and TRBJ1-1; no clear D. Germline V gene data show CDR1 as MDHEN and CDR2 as SYDVKM. With 7 bases removed from V and 0 bases from J, the gap between germline ends came to 18 bases. The CDR3 loop spans 16 amino acids. The chain's CDR3 is CASTLFGESLNTEAFF. CDR3 coding DNA: TGTGCCAGCACCCTATTCGGAGAGAGCTTGAACACTGAAGCTTTCTTT.

V usage is TRBV4-1 and J usage is TRBJ2-1, with 9 bases lining up with TRBD1. The V and J ends lost 3 bases and 3 bases, in that order; junction bases with no gene match: 3. CDR1 is MGHRA and CDR2 is YSYEKL in the germline V gene. The CDR3 contains 15 residues. In DNA, the CDR3 is TGCGCCAGCAGCCACCCGGGACAGGGCTACAATGAGCAGTTCTTC. It is translated as CASSHPGQGYNEQFF.

The chain employs TRBV29-1 and TRBJ1-1; possibly TRBD1 for D (5 bases). Trimming left V 7 bases short and J 0 bases short, with 12 bases between. CDR3 length: 13 residues. Germline CDR1 reads SQVTM; CDR2 reads ANQGSEA. CDR3 sequence (DNA): TGCAGCGCCGGAGCGGGGGTGAACACTGAAGCTTTCTTT. Translated: CSAGAGVNTEAFF.

The sample holds one count of this clone. This sequence joins TRBV6-5 and TRBJ2-2, with 7 nucleotides matching TRBD2. Germline values: CDR1 MNHEY, CDR2 SVGAGI. V was pared by 4 bases and J by 1 base, with 0 bases of the junction left unmatched. The length of the CDR3 is 14 residues. The CDR3 region is CASSWGGNTGELFF. The CDR3 nucleotides are TGTGCCAGCAGTTGGGGGGGGAACACCGGGGAGCTGTTTTTT.

The chain uses TRBV7-6 and TRBJ1-6; 8 nucleotides line up with TRBD1. This CDR3 comprises 16 residues. Germline CDR1 and CDR2: SGHVS and FNYEAQ. J lost 6 bases, V lost 1 base, and 5 bases had no gene match. Here the CDR3 DNA reads TGTGCCAGCAGCTTAGACCAGGGGGCGCGTAATTCACCCCTCCACTTT. Its translation: CASSLDQGARNSPLHF.

This clone was seen only a few times. The V gene is TRBV10-3, the J gene TRBJ1-5; TRBD1 aligns across 8 bases. The CDR3 runs to 18 residues. J was trimmed by 2 bases and V by 3 bases; bases with no gene match: 12. Germline CDR1 and CDR2: ENHRY and SYGVKD. The CDR3 is CAISDSRAGGIGNQPQHF. Written as DNA, the CDR3 is TGTGCCATCAGTGATTCCCGGGCAGGGGGCATCGGCAATCAGCCCCAGCATTTT.

This sequence joins TRBV6-2 or TRBV6-3 and TRBJ1-6; D not certain. V was cut by 5 bases and J by 7 bases, with 3 bases left in between. This CDR3 comprises 11 residues. Germline CDR1 is MNHEY and CDR2 is SVGEGT. The CDR3 nucleotides read TGTGCCAGCAGTCTCAATTCACCCCTCCACTTT. It specifies CASSLNSPLHF.